The entry that follows covers one T cell receptor (beta chain) sequence. This clonotype was detected only a few times. Its antigen is still unknown. Base quality data are lacking; no much larger clone is found one base away. Donors were a few dozen systemically healthy Caucasian individuals from Russia aged 6 to 90 years. Each donor gave approximately 10 milliliters of peripheral blood, collected into EDTA-treated Vacutainer tubes. Ficoll-Paque density-gradient centrifugation was used to isolate PBMCs, with at least 6.5 million per sample. Trizol reagent was used to extract total RNA from PBMCs, with at least 6 micrograms per sample. For every donor, an aliquot of PBMCs went through flow cytometry to measure the percentages of naive CD45RAhigh/CD27high T cells. This sample is drawn from a study of blood T cells in healthy people across ages (dated by TCRdb to the mid-2010s). Study-level background: Template switching captured roughly one uniquely barcoded TCR beta cDNA molecule per two T cells in model experiments. The donors were split into four age groups: young (average about 15 years), middle-aged (about 40), aged (more than 55) and long-lived (under 85). The study analyzed two additional independent replicas of 1 million unique cDNA reads from the same blood draw for two donors, one aged 18 to 30 and one aged 80 or older. The study measured age-related changes in TCR beta repertoire diversity using deep sequencing normalized with unique cDNA molecular identifiers. To avoid experimental bias, donors of different ages were randomly spread across the sequencing lanes. On the study overall, not on this receptor specifically: Estimates of total diversity based on one million sequenced T cells were considered lower bounds and underestimates. Compared with the aged group, the long-lived group had more naive CD4+ T cells, fewer expanded clones and increased TCR diversity, a pattern suggesting age selection. Conclusive comparison of naive and antigen-experienced compartments was prevented by the profiling of bulk unsorted PBMCs. Observed TCR beta diversity correlated strongly with the percentage of naive T cells measured by flow cytometry. Donor CMV infection status was unknown, potentially confounding age-related changes in expanded clonotypes. As age increased, observed TCR beta diversity per million T cells dropped in a roughly linear way, and a significant reduction was already evident by age about 36.

The library was built by means of 5' RACE. Sequencing took place on an Illumina HiSeq 2500. A second PCR of roughly 6 to 11 cycles was run with a J-beta primer mix and a sample-barcoded 5' primer. A template-switch 5' adaptor carrying 12 random nucleotides introduced a unique molecular identifier onto each TCR beta cDNA molecule. Each sample yielded at least 3 million CDR3-containing paired-end reads. First-strand cDNA was synthesized from all RNA with the Mint cDNA synthesis kit, primed by a TRBC-specific oligonucleotide. All cDNA was treated with uracil-DNA glycosylase and then went through a first 18-cycle PCR with the universal primers M1SS and BC2_uni_R. For the original study's pipeline: For normalization, 1 million high-quality reads, each with a distinct molecular identifier, were randomly selected from each sample. Reads with shared molecular identifiers were discarded instead of being binned into consensus sequences. MiTCR, run with a Q25 quality threshold and the strictest error-elimination algorithm, handled CDR3 identification, clonotype clustering and error correction. A nonparametric unseen species model with Euler transformation was used to estimate a lower bound on total TCR beta diversity. TCRdb reprocessed the public reads (quality trimming at Q25 with fastp, clone calling with MiXCR) and kept in-frame beta chains. Rows merge per CDR3 protein into single entries with the most common DNA and genes. What appears here as the V and J calls and clone size reflects TCRdb's work, not the paper's. In all, the sample holds fewer than 2,000,000 distinct CDR3 sequences, and roughly 32% of those were seen once. The ten biggest clones cover approximately 10% of the sample.

The sequencing input was blood. The receptor's source is a woman under 40 in good health.

The CDR3 region reads CASSVGVVEQYF. The DNA is TGTGCCAGCAGCGTTGGGGTGGTCGAGCAGTACTTC. Recombination linked TRBV7-8 to TRBJ2-7; the D gene assignment is ambiguous. From the germline V gene, CDR1 is SGHVS and CDR2 is FQNEAQ. The CDR3 covers 12 residues, taking in both the cysteine and the phenylalanine. The retained sequence is limited to the CDR3, 36 bases, with the frame set at the first base. Cut back by 5 bases and 6 bases, the V and J ends lie 11 bases apart.